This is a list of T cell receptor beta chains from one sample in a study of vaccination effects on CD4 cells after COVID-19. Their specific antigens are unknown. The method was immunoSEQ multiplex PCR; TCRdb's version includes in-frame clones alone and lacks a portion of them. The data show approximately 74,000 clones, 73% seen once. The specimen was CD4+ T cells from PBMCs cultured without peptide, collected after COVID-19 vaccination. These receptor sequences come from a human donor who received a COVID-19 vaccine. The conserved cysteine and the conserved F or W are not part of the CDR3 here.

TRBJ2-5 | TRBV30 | AWSPPGSLGETQY
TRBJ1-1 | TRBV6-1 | ASSEHGGTEAF
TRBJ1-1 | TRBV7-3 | ASSKGQGDRAF
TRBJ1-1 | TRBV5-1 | ASSRDRPNTEAF
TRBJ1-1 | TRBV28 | ASRASRGRETEAF
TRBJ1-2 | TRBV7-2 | ASSLASQAGYT
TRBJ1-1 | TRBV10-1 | ASRQDRKNTEAF
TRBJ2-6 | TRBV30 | AWSKKKLSLPQSLGANVLT
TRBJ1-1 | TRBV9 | ASSVTENTEAF
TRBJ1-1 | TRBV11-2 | ASRFTGGPTF